A selection of T cell receptor beta chains follows, all from one sample in a study of OX40 agonist ivuxolimab in advanced cancers. The protocol was immunoSEQ multiplex PCR, while the TCRdb copy is restricted to in-frame clones and leaves out a portion. The table lists 50,000 to 75,000 clones, about 89% of them singletons. The input for sequencing was CD4+ or CD8+ T cells sorted from blood, taken in a trial of the OX40 agonist ivuxolimab. These receptors originate from an adult with an advanced solid tumor such as melanoma, head and neck, liver or kidney cancer. The CDR3 runs from the conserved cysteine through the conserved F or W. The D gene is left open where the match is weak. The size field is filled for only some rows; it gives once, few, many or a size class.

d_gene	v_gene	j_gene	abundance	len	CDR3aa	CDR3nt
TRBD1	TRBV5-1	TRBJ2-3	NA	15	CASSVGQGFVDTQYF	TGCGCCAGCAGCGTAGGACAGGGGTTTGTAGATACGCAGTATTTT
NA	TRBV6-5	TRBJ1-6	few	15	CASKRASSYNSPLHF	TGTGCCAGTAAAAGGGCTAGCTCCTATAATTCACCCCTCCACTTT
TRBD1	TRBV6-1	TRBJ1-6	NA	15	CAIRTGGRDNSPLHF	TGTGCCATCAGGACAGGGGGCCGGGATAATTCACCCCTCCACTTT
NA	TRBV19	TRBJ1-5	NA	13	CASSIGQGQPQHF	TGTGCCAGTAGTATAGGGCAGGGTCAGCCCCAGCATTTT
NA	TRBV5-1	TRBJ1-1	NA	13	CASSLEVNTEAFF	TGCGCCAGCAGCTTGGAGGTGAACACTGAAGCTTTCTTT
NA	TRBV4-1	TRBJ1-2	few	17	CASSQGTVAGVNYGYTF	TGCGCCAGCAGCCAAGGAACAGTTGCAGGGGTAAACTATGGCTACACCTTC
NA	TRBV28	TRBJ1-5	NA	17	CASSLFRGSSSNQPQHF	TGTGCCAGCAGTTTATTCAGGGGTTCATCCAGCAATCAGCCCCAGCATTTT
NA	TRBV11-2	TRBJ2-1	NA	14	CASSLAGAYNEQFF	TGTGCCAGCAGCTTAGCCGGGGCCTACAATGAGCAGTTCTTC
NA	TRBV30	TRBJ2-5	NA	15	CAWRNKGGRVETQYF	TGTGCCTGGAGGAATAAGGGGGGGAGAGTAGAGACCCAGTACTTC
NA	TRBV20-1	TRBJ1-2	NA	11	CSASIDYGYTF	TGCAGTGCTAGTATCGACTATGGCTACACCTTC
TRBD2	TRBV5-1	TRBJ2-3	NA	17	CASSLDAAGVATDTQYF	TGCGCCAGCAGCTTGGACGCGGCGGGGGTAGCGACAGATACGCAGTATTTT
NA	TRBV7-2	TRBJ2-7	NA	15	CASSPSRGSSYEQYF	TGTGCCAGCAGCCCCTCTCGGGGTAGCTCCTACGAGCAGTACTTC
NA	TRBV6-6	TRBJ1-2	NA	14	CASSYPGVAYGYTF	TGTGCCAGCAGTTATCCGGGGGTGGCCTATGGCTACACCTTC
NA	TRBV18	TRBJ2-7	NA	13	CASSPGTTGEQYF	TGTGCCAGCTCACCGGGAACAACTGGGGAGCAGTACTTC
TRBD2	TRBV7-3	TRBJ2-1	NA	15	CASSFSGATYNEQFF	TGTGCCAGCAGCTTCAGCGGGGCTACCTACAATGAGCAGTTCTTC
NA	TRBV19	TRBJ2-1	NA	14	CASSPDPSVVEQFF	TGTGCCAGTAGTCCCGACCCTAGCGTGGTAGAGCAGTTCTTC
TRBD1	TRBV30	TRBJ1-5	NA	16	CAWSFRTGFGNQPQHF	TGTGCCTGGAGTTTTAGGACAGGGTTTGGCAATCAGCCCCAGCATTTT
NA	TRBV7-3	TRBJ2-2	NA	13	CASSSGMAGELFF	TGTGCCAGCAGCTCCGGAATGGCCGGGGAGCTGTTTTTT
NA	TRBV10-2	TRBJ2-5	NA	12	CASREAEETQYF	TGCGCCAGCAGGGAGGCTGAAGAGACCCAGTACTTC
TRBD2	TRBV19	TRBJ2-5	NA	18	CASSKLSRASGSQETQYF	TGTGCCAGTAGTAAGTTATCGAGGGCTAGCGGGAGCCAAGAGACCCAGTACTTC